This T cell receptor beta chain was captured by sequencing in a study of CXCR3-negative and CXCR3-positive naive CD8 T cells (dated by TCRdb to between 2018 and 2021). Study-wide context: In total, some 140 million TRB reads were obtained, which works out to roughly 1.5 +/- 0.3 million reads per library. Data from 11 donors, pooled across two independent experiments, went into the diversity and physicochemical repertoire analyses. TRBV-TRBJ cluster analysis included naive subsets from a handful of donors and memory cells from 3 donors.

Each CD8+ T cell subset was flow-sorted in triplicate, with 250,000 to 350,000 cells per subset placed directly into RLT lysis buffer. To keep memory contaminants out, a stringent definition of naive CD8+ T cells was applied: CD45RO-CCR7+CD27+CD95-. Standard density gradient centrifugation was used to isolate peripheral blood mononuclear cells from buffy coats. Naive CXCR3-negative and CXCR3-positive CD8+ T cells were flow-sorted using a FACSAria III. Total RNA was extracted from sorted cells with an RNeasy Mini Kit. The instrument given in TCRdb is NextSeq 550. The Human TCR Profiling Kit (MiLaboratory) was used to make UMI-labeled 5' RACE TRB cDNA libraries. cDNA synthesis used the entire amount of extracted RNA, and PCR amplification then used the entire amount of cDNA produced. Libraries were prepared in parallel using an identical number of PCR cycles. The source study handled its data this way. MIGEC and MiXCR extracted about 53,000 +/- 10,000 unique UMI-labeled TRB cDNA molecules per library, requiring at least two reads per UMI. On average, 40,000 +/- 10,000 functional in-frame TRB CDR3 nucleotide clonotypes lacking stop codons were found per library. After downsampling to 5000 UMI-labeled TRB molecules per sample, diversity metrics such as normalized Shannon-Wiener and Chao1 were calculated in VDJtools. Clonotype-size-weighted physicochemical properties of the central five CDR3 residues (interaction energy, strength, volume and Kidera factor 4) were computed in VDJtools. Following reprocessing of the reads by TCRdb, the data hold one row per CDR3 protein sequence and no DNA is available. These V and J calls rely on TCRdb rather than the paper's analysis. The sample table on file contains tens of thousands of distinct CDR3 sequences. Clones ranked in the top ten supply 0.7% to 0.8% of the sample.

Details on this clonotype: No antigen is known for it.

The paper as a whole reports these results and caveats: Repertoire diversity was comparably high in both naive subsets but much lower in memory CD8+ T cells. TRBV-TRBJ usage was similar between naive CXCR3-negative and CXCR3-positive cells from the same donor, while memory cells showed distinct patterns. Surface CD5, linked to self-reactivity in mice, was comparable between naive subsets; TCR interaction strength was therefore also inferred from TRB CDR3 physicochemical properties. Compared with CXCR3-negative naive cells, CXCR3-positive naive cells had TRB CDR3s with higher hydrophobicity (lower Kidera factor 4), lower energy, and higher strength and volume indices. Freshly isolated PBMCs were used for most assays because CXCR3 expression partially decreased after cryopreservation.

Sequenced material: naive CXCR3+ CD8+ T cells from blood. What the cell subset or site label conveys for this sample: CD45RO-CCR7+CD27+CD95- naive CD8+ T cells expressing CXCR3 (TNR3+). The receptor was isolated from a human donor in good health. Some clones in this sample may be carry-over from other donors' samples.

This receptor has the CDR3 CASSLSAGGTYEQYF. This receptor chain uses TRBV27 and TRBJ2-7; TCRdb reports TRBD2, a call that lacks DNA to check it against. The CDR3 runs 15 amino acids, cysteine and phenylalanine included. The protein alone is recorded here. CDR1 and CDR2 are read off the germline V gene (reference sequence) as MNHEY and SMNVEV.